A single sample gave rise to the 15 T cell receptor beta chains below, sequenced in a study of cytomegalovirus exposure and HLA in healthy donors. The PCR ran on 60 Vbeta and 13 Jbeta primers. Method: immunoSEQ multiplex PCR; TCRdb's copy keeps in-frame clones and lacks some. The sample consists of some 170,000 clones, roughly 85% of them appearing once. The specimen sequenced was PBMCs. These receptors were collected from a man between 40 and 49 years old in good health and CMV-seropositive.

This clone came up a few times. V gene TRBV6-5 combines with J gene TRBJ1-2; 11 bases are a match to TRBD1. The V gene end was trimmed by 2 bases and the J gene end by 7 bases; junction bases not matched to a gene: 6. Germline V gene lookup returns CDR1 MNHEY and CDR2 SVGAGI. The CDR3 runs to 15 residues. The CDR3 is CASSYRGQGALGYTF. As DNA, the CDR3 is TGTGCCAGCAGTTACCGAGGACAGGGGGCGCTTGGCTACACCTTC.

The chain links TRBV5-8 to TRBJ2-1, with D perhaps TRBD2 (5 bases). V gave up 1 base and J gave up 0 bases, with 8 bases separating them. There are 15 residues in the CDR3. Germline V CDR1 and CDR2: SGHTS, YDEGEE. CDR3 region: CASSLRGSSYNEQFF. The CDR3, as DNA: TGTGCCAGCAGCTTGCGGGGTAGCTCCTACAATGAGCAGTTCTTC.

The chain recombines TRBV11-2 with TRBJ2-1; the match to TRBD2 covers 9 bases. Germline V gives CDR1 SGHAT, CDR2 FQNNGV. The length of the CDR3 is 15 residues. V was pared by 5 bases and J by 6 bases, with 8 bases of the junction left unmatched. The CDR3 here is CASSQLAGLFNEQFF. The CDR3 nucleotides read TGTGCCAGCAGCCAACTAGCGGGCTTATTCAATGAGCAGTTCTTC.

The chain employs TRBV6-5 and TRBJ2-7; 10 bases match TRBD1. This CDR3 spans 14 amino acids. Germline V gives CDR1 MNHEY, CDR2 SVGAGI. V dropped 5 bases and J dropped 2; count of bases not matched to a gene: 3. The CDR3 protein is CASSLGQGTYEQYF. The CDR3 DNA sequence: TGTGCCAGCAGTCTGGGACAGGGGACCTACGAGCAGTACTTC.

J is TRBJ2-5 and V is TRBV29-1; 10 nucleotides agree with TRBD1. CDR1 and CDR2 from the germline V gene are SQVTM and ANQGSEA. The V segment lost 7 bases and the J segment 5 bases; nucleotides outside the gene matches: 10. The CDR3 has 14 amino acids. CDR3 region: CSGQRDRGSETQYF. The CDR3 coding sequence is TGCAGCGGCCAACGGGACAGGGGATCGGAGACCCAGTACTTC.

To note about this clone: This specimen includes other DNA sequences encoding the same CDR3. This sequence joins TRBV5-1 and TRBJ2-5; 15 bases map to TRBD2. The germline V gene encodes CDR1 SGHRS and CDR2 YFSETQ. V lost 4 bases, J lost 4 bases, and 8 bases stayed unmatched. The CDR3 is 17 amino acids. CDR3 protein: CASSPGLAGGPRETQYF. Here the CDR3 DNA reads TGCGCCAGCAGCCCTGGACTAGCGGGAGGGCCGAGAGAGACCCAGTACTTC. Using reference TRBV5-1 and TRBJ2-5 for the parts outside the CDR3, the full variable domain is KAGVTQTPRYLIKTRGQQVTLSCSPISGHRSVSWYQQTPGQGLQFLFEYFSETQRNKGNFPGRFSGRQFSNSRSEMNVSTLELGDSALYLCASSPGLAGGPRETQYFGPGTRLLVL.

Comment on this clone: The same CDR3 also results from other DNA sequences found in this sample. This sequence joins TRBV7-9 and TRBJ2-1; 10 nucleotides align to TRBD2. Germline trimming cut 0 bases from V and 1 base from J; bases unmatched to any gene: 0. Per germline, CDR1 SEHNR and CDR2 FQNEAQ (reference sequence). The CDR3 runs to 16 residues. The CDR3 is CASSLALAGSYNEQFF. The CDR3 DNA reads TGTGCCAGCAGCTTAGCACTAGCGGGATCCTACAATGAGCAGTTCTTC. The full variable domain, its missing parts supplied by reference TRBV7-9 and TRBJ2-1, is DTGVSQNPRHKITKRGQNVTFRCDPISEHNRLYWYRQTLGQGPEFLTYFQNEAQLEKSRLLSDRFSAERPKGSFSTLEIQRTEQGDSAMYLCASSLALAGSYNEQFFGPGTRLTVL.

V and J are TRBV27 and TRBJ1-1; D is perhaps TRBD1 (6 bases). V gave up 4 bases and J gave up 4 bases, with 16 bases separating them. Germline CDR1 MNHEY, CDR2 SMNVEV (reference sequence). The CDR3 loop spans 15 amino acids. This chain's CDR3 is CASSWAGEIGTEAFF. The CDR3 coding sequence is TGTGCCAGCAGTTGGGCAGGGGAAATCGGCACTGAAGCTTTCTTT.

This clone was detected a few times. The chain couples TRBV18 to TRBJ2-5, with 7 bases matching TRBD1. The ends lost 3 bases at V and 0 bases at J; junction bases unmatched: 13. This CDR3 is 18 amino acids long. Germline V CDR1 and CDR2: KGHSH, LQKENI. CDR3 protein: CASSPPGQTSGYQETQYF. DNA for the CDR3: TGTGCCAGCTCACCTCCGGGACAGACCTCGGGGTACCAAGAGACCCAGTACTTC.

The genes are TRBV19 and TRBJ2-3; 8 bases are a match to TRBD1. Germline CDR1 and CDR2: LNHDA and SQIVND (reference sequence). Unmatched junction bases numbered 3, after V lost 6 bases and J lost 1 base. The CDR3 contains 14 residues. CDR3 coding DNA: TGTGCCAGTAGGACACAGGGGGGCACAGATACGCAGTATTTT. It is translated as CASRTQGGTDTQYF.

The rearrangement links TRBV9 to TRBJ2-5; 7 bases match TRBD1. Germline trimming cut 3 bases from V and 3 bases from J; bases unmatched to any gene: 14. The germline V gene encodes CDR1 SGDLS and CDR2 YYNGEE. CDR3 length: 17 amino acids. CDR3 in DNA: TGTGCCAGCAGCGCCCGAGGTAGCGCGCAGGGGGAAGAGACCCAGTACTTC. Its translation is CASSARGSAQGEETQYF. The entire variable domain, with the rest obtained from reference TRBV9 and TRBJ2-5, is as follows: DSGVTQTPKHLITATGQRVTLRCSPRSGDLSVYWYQQSLDQGLQFLIQYYNGEERAKGNILERFSAQQFPDLHSELNLSSLELGDSALYFCASSARGSAQGEETQYFGPGTRLLVL.

The chain has TRBV5-1 and TRBJ1-1; the D is unclear. The CDR3 spans 12 residues. CDR1 and CDR2 from the germline V gene are SGHRS and YFSETQ. Trimming took off 4 bases at V and 4 bases at J, with 8 bases between the two ends. CDR3 protein: CASSTGSTEAFF. The CDR3 DNA follows: TGCGCCAGCAGCACCGGGAGCACTGAAGCTTTCTTT.

The chain recombines TRBV19 with TRBJ1-2; no firm D call. The germline V and J ends were trimmed by 3 bases and 8 bases, with 10 bases remaining between them. The CDR3 totals 12 residues. Germline V CDR1 and CDR2: LNHDA, SQIVND (reference sequence). CDR3 bases: TGTGCCAGTAGTATCTGGAGGAGCGGCTACACCTTC. This sequence encodes CASSIWRSGYTF.

In this sample, this clone turned up once. The V gene is TRBV6-1, the J gene TRBJ2-7; 8 bases align to TRBD2. The V gene's germline CDR1 is MNHNS and CDR2 SASEGT. V lost 6 bases, J lost 2 bases, and 6 bases stayed unmatched. The CDR3 runs 14 residues. The CDR3 bases are TGTGCCAGCAGGGATAGCGGGACCCCCTACGAGCAGTACTTC. This codes for CASRDSGTPYEQYF.

This clone was detected only once. CDR3 DNA: TGTGCCAGCAGGGCGGACAACGGACCAATAGCTAATGAAAAACTGTTTTTT. As protein: CASRADNGPIANEKLFF. The rearrangement joins TRBV2 to TRBJ1-4; perhaps TRBD1 as D (5 bases). In germline, CDR1 is SNHLY, CDR2 FYNNEI. The CDR3 totals 17 residues. V was clipped by 6 bases and J by 3 bases, with 20 bases between them. Full variable domain (rest looked up from reference TRBV2 and TRBJ1-4): EPEVTQTPSHQVTQMGQEVILRCVPISNHLYFYWYRQILGQKVEFLVSFYNNEISEKSEIFDDQFSVERPDGSNFTLKIRSTKLEDSAMYFCASRADNGPIANEKLFFGSGTQLSVL.